Listed below are T cell receptor beta chains from one sample, sequenced in a study of cytomegalovirus exposure and HLA in healthy donors. TCRdb's table, derived via immunoSEQ multiplex PCR, lists solely in-frame clones and lacks some. The sample has tens of thousands of clones, around four fifths seen once. The sample taken for sequencing was PBMCs. The source of these receptors is a man aged 30 to 45 in good health and CMV-seronegative. Both conserved end residues are part of each CDR3. Fields, in order: CDR3 length, clone size, V gene, J gene, D gene, CDR3 protein, CDR3 DNA. D genes are given only for firm matches. A clone size is listed for some rows: how often the clone was seen (once, few, many), or a class if it is expanded.

>15|NA|TRBV6-4|TRBJ2-1|TRBD2
CASSVGTSGSNEQFF
TGTGCCAGCAGTGTCGGGACTAGCGGGAGCAATGAGCAGTTCTTC
>16|NA|TRBV18|TRBJ1-4|TRBD1
CASSPDRETLGEKLFF
TGTGCCAGCTCACCGGACAGGGAAACATTGGGTGAAAAACTGTTTTTT
>16|NA|TRBV30|TRBJ2-5|TRBD2
CAWSVTSGRGGETQYF
TGTGCCTGGAGTGTTACTAGCGGGAGAGGGGGAGAGACCCAGTACTTC
>12|few|TRBV4-1|TRBJ1-1|TRBD1
CASSQRQGEAFF
TGCGCCAGCAGCCAGAGACAGGGTGAAGCTTTCTTT
>14|NA|TRBV9|TRBJ1-2|NA
CASSVQGSAGGYTF
TGTGCCAGCAGCGTACAGGGCTCGGCAGGTGGCTACACCTTC
>16|NA|TRBV11-3|TRBJ2-5|TRBD1
CASSPRTGKNQETQYF
TGTGCCAGCAGCCCCCGGACAGGGAAGAACCAAGAGACCCAGTACTTC
>19|NA|TRBV5-1|TRBJ1-1|TRBD1
CASSWRPAGQGSLNTEAFF
TGCGCCAGCAGCTGGCGCCCCGCGGGACAGGGGAGCTTAAACACTGAAGCTTTCTTT
>16|NA|TRBV18|TRBJ1-4|TRBD1
CASSPLKGALSEKLFF
TGTGCCAGCTCACCATTGAAGGGGGCCTTGAGTGAAAAACTGTTTTTT
>12|NA|TRBV30|TRBJ2-5|NA
CAWSVQGETQYF
TGTGCCTGGAGTGTACAGGGTGAGACCCAGTACTTC
>17|NA|TRBV5-8|TRBJ1-1|NA
CASSLALAVYMNTEAFF
TGTGCCAGCAGCTTGGCATTGGCAGTATACATGAACACTGAAGCTTTCTTT
>20|NA|TRBV5-4|TRBJ2-7|TRBD2
CASSFSTPGLAGGRGYEQYF
TGTGCCAGCAGCTTTTCTACCCCGGGACTAGCGGGAGGGCGTGGCTACGAGCAGTACTTC
>11|NA|TRBV25-1|TRBJ2-2|NA
CASSVIGELFF
TGTGCCAGCAGTGTTATCGGGGAGCTGTTTTTT
>17|NA|TRBV7-3|TRBJ1-1|NA
CASSSGGFGIVNTEAFF
TGTGCCAGCAGCTCCGGGGGTTTCGGAATTGTGAACACTGAAGCTTTCTTT
>13|once|TRBV27|TRBJ1-2|NA
CASSLLRSDGYTF
TGTGCCAGCAGTTTGCTCCGTAGCGATGGCTACACCTTC
>15|few|TRBV19|TRBJ1-1|NA
CASSIAAWGGTEAFF
TGTGCCAGTAGTATAGCTGCCTGGGGGGGGACTGAAGCTTTCTTT
>13|NA|TRBV7-7|TRBJ1-1|NA
CASSFAINTEAFF
TGTGCTAGCAGCTTCGCTATTAACACTGAAGCTTTCTTT
>15|NA|TRBV27|TRBJ1-2|TRBD1
CASSTGTGANYGYTF
TGTGCCAGCAGCACTGGGACAGGTGCTAACTATGGCTACACCTTC
>17|NA|TRBV7-2|TRBJ1-3|TRBD1
CASSLGGTGFSGNTIYF
TGTGCCAGCAGCTTAGGTGGGACAGGCTTCTCTGGAAACACCATATATTTT
>14|NA|TRBV28|TRBJ1-2|TRBD1
CASRRDRGPYGYTF
TGTGCCAGCAGAAGGGACAGGGGGCCTTATGGCTACACCTTC
>14|NA|TRBV13|TRBJ2-3|TRBD2
CASSLQRDTDTQYF
TGTGCCAGCAGCTTGCAGCGGGACACAGATACGCAGTATTTT
>14|NA|TRBV15|TRBJ1-5|NA
CATSRGGVGQPQHF
TGTGCCACCAGCAGAGGGGGGGTAGGTCAGCCCCAGCATTTT
>14|NA|TRBV2|TRBJ2-2|TRBD1
CASSGQGNTGELFF
TGTGCCAGCAGTGGACAGGGGAACACCGGGGAGCTGTTTTTT
>14|NA|TRBV7-6|TRBJ2-3|TRBD2
CASSLVGGGPTQYF
TGTGCCAGCAGCTTAGTTGGCGGGGGTCCTACGCAGTATTTT
>13|NA|TRBV27|TRBJ2-5|NA
CASSWGVRETQYF
TGTGCCAGCAGTTGGGGGGTTAGGGAGACCCAGTACTTC
>15|once|TRBV7-9|TRBJ2-3|TRBD2
CASSLGGGMTDTQYF
TGTGCCAGCAGCTTAGGGGGAGGGATGACAGATACGCAGTATTTT
>14|NA|TRBV5-1|TRBJ1-2|NA
CASSLGGSEYGYTF
TGCGCCAGCAGCTTGGGGGGCTCGGAATATGGCTACACCTTC
>17|NA|TRBV6-1|TRBJ1-2|NA
CASSARSNGQSFRGYTF
TGTGCCAGCAGTGCCCGTTCGAACGGACAGTCGTTCCGCGGCTACACCTTC
>13|NA|TRBV18|TRBJ1-5|NA
CASSPPAGQPQHF
TGTGCCAGCTCACCACCGGCAGGGCAGCCCCAGCATTTT
>13|NA|TRBV7-2|TRBJ2-7|NA
CASSSTGSGEQYF
TGTGCCAGCAGCTCAACCGGATCGGGCGAGCAGTACTTC
>14|NA|TRBV5-1|TRBJ2-7|NA
CASSLGLETYEQYF
TGCGCCAGCAGCTTGGGACTAGAGACCTACGAGCAGTACTTC
>13|NA|TRBV7-6|TRBJ2-7|TRBD1
CASSTGQGGEQYF
TGTGCCAGCAGCACTGGACAGGGTGGTGAGCAGTACTTC
>14|NA|TRBV10-3|TRBJ2-1|TRBD2
CAISEGGSRDEQFF
TGTGCCATCAGCGAGGGCGGGAGTAGAGATGAGCAGTTCTTC
>15|NA|TRBV7-9|TRBJ1-1|TRBD1
CASRQGLVSNTEAFF
TGTGCCAGTAGACAGGGGTTGGTTTCGAACACTGAAGCTTTCTTT
>17|NA|TRBV10-3|TRBJ1-4|NA
CAISEARGAPLVEKLFF
TGTGCCATCAGTGAGGCTAGGGGTGCCCCTTTAGTTGAAAAACTGTTTTTT
>12|NA|TRBV10-3|TRBJ1-2|NA
CAISESADGYTF
TGTGCCATCAGTGAGTCGGCCGATGGCTACACCTTC
>14|NA|TRBV6-5|TRBJ1-5|NA
CASSYSSRVQPQHF
TGTGCCAGCAGTTACTCGTCTCGGGTTCAGCCCCAGCATTTT
>13|NA|TRBV6-5|TRBJ1-4|NA
CASRGRTNEKLFF
TGTGCCAGCAGGGGGAGGACTAATGAAAAACTGTTTTTT
>16|NA|TRBV11-3|TRBJ2-5|TRBD2
CASSPWVAGSQETQYF
TGTGCCAGCAGCCCTTGGGTAGCGGGAAGCCAAGAGACCCAGTACTTC
>13|few|TRBV7-9|TRBJ1-6|NA
CASSYYGNSPLHF
TGTGCCAGCAGTTACTACGGTAATTCACCCCTCCACTTT